A single sample gave rise to the 14 T cell receptor beta chains below, sequenced in a study of blood T cell repertoires in COVID-19. Sequenced by immunoSEQ multiplex PCR; TCRdb stores in-frame clones only, minus some. The sample carries more than 80,000 clones, around four fifths recorded once. The sequencing input was peripheral blood. These receptor sequences come from an elderly woman with active or convalescent COVID-19.

The chain has TRBV6-5 and TRBJ1-2; D is unclear. V dropped 0 bases and J dropped 3 bases, with 8 bases sitting between them. The CDR3 totals 14 residues. Germline V gene sequence: CDR1 MNHEY, CDR2 SVGAGI. As DNA, the CDR3 is TGTGCCAGCAGTTACTCCCCAGTACACTATGGCTACACCTTC. It codes for CASSYSPVHYGYTF.

The chain combines TRBV21-1 with TRBJ2-1; the listed D gene, TRBD1, was not tested against the DNA. TRBV21-1 is marked as a pseudogene. The CDR3 is 17 residues long. The CDR3 is CASSKLSDRGKYNEQFF. The CDR3 coding sequence is TGTGCCAGCAGCAAACTCTCGGACAGGGGAAAATACAATGAGCAGTTCTTC.

A remark on this clone: A read error may produce the germline difference seen at one junction end. The sample contains more than one DNA sequence encoding this CDR3. This sequence joins TRBV5-1 and TRBJ1-1; D is ambiguous. The CDR3 has 13 residues. CDR1 and CDR2 from the germline V gene are SGHRS and YFSETQ. DNA for the CDR3: TGCGCCAGCAGTTTGGATGGGAGCACTGAAGCTTTCTTT. It specifies CASSLDGSTEAFF.

This clone occurred a few times. The chain recombines TRBV9 with TRBJ1-5; TRBD1 matches 9 bases. This CDR3 is 14 amino acids long. Unmatched junction bases numbered 9, after V lost 4 bases and J lost 10 bases. CDR1 and CDR2 from the germline V gene are SGDLS and YYNGEE. The CDR3 DNA follows: TGTGCCAGCAGCACTGGGACAGGGAGTGGCCCCCAGCATTTT. This sequence encodes CASSTGTGSGPQHF. Full variable domain (remainder filled in from reference TRBV9 and TRBJ1-5): DSGVTQTPKHLITATGQRVTLRCSPRSGDLSVYWYQQSLDQGLQFLIQYYNGEERAKGNILERFSAQQFPDLHSELNLSSLELGDSALYFCASSTGTGSGPQHFGDGTRLSIL.

A single count supports this clone. The J gene is TRBJ1-6, the V gene TRBV15; 7 bases match TRBD1. V shed 5 bases, J shed 9 bases, and the junction held 10 bases outside the gene matches. The CDR3 covers 15 residues. Germline CDR1 reads LNHNV; CDR2 reads YYDKDF (reference sequence). The CDR3 coding sequence is TGTGCCACCAGCTCATACAGGGGTGGGGGTTCACCCCTCCACTTT. Translation: CATSSYRGGGSPLHF. The full variable domain, completed using reference TRBV15 and TRBJ1-6, is DAMVIQNPRYQVTQFGKPVTLSCSQTLNHNVMYWYQQKSSQAPKLLFHYYDKDFNNEADTPDNFQSRRPNTSFCFLDIRSPGLGDTAMYLCATSSYRGGGSPLHFGNGTRLTVT.

As DNA, the CDR3 is TGTGCCAGCAGCTCGACTAGTTTTTACGAGCAGTACTTC. Translation gives CASSSTSFYEQYF. The genes are TRBV7-2 and TRBJ2-7; perhaps TRBD2 as D (6 bases). The CDR3 covers 13 residues. Germline CDR1 SGHTA, CDR2 FQGNSA. V was shortened by 4 bases and J by 4 bases, with 11 bases between the two germline ends.

The CDR3 loop is CASSLGFMGLAGDNEQFF. The CDR3 DNA reads as TGTGCCAGCAGCTTAGGTTTCATGGGCCTAGCGGGGGACAATGAGCAGTTCTTC. The gene calls are TRBV7-2 and TRBJ2-1; TRBD2 matches 10 bases. V lost 1 base, J lost 5 bases, and 11 bases stayed unmatched. The CDR3 is 18 amino acids. CDR1 and CDR2 from the germline V gene are SGHTA and FQGNSA.

V and J are TRBV7-2 and TRBJ1-1; D remains ambiguous. The CDR3 has 14 amino acids. V lost 4 bases to trimming and J lost 1 base, with 10 bases between them. In germline, CDR1 is SGHTA, CDR2 FQGNSA. DNA for the CDR3: TGTGCCAGCAGCTACGGAGCACCGAACACTGAAGCTTTCTTT. It translates to CASSYGAPNTEAFF.

V gene TRBV5-4 combines with J gene TRBJ2-1; TRBD2 is a possible D gene (6 bases). V was shortened by 3 bases and J by 10 bases, with 20 bases between the two germline ends. The V gene's germline CDR1 is SGHNT and CDR2 YYREEE (reference sequence). The CDR3 has 15 amino acids. The CDR3 nucleotides are TGTGCCAGCAGCTCCACAAAACTGGGCCGGGGGGAGCAGTTCTTC. This gives the protein CASSSTKLGRGEQFF.

V usage is TRBV5-1 and J usage is TRBJ2-1; 10 bases are a match to TRBD1. Germline V gene sequence: CDR1 SGHRS, CDR2 YFSETQ. V lost 4 bases to trimming and J lost 9 bases; unmatched junction nucleotides: 10. This CDR3 is built from 15 residues. The CDR3 region has the DNA TGCGCCAGCAGCCTACGGACAGGGGGTAAAGGTGAGCAGTTCTTC. It yields the protein CASSLRTGGKGEQFF.

This chain joins TRBV7-2 and TRBJ1-5; D is unclear. The V and J ends lost 4 bases and 1 base respectively, with 8 bases between them. The CDR3 spans 14 residues. From germline, CDR1 is SGHTA and CDR2 FQGNSA. The CDR3 coding sequence is TGTGCCAGCAGCTCCGGAGCCAGCAATCAGCCCCAGCATTTT. This gives the protein CASSSGASNQPQHF.

V gene TRBV5-1 combines with J gene TRBJ2-1; D gene ambiguous. Trimming pared 4 bases from V and 0 bases from J, leaving 17 bases between. The CDR3 extends over 17 amino acids. In germline, CDR1 is SGHRS, CDR2 YFSETQ. The CDR3 is CASSHSFSTGSYNEQFF. In DNA form, the CDR3 reads TGCGCCAGCAGCCATTCTTTTAGTACGGGCTCCTACAATGAGCAGTTCTTC. Supplemented by reference TRBV5-1 and TRBJ2-1, the full variable domain reads KAGVTQTPRYLIKTRGQQVTLSCSPISGHRSVSWYQQTPGQGLQFLFEYFSETQRNKGNFPGRFSGRQFSNSRSEMNVSTLELGDSALYLCASSHSFSTGSYNEQFFGPGTRLTVL.

The chain links TRBV18 to TRBJ2-1; 9 bases agree with TRBD2. This CDR3 is built from 17 residues. With V trimmed by 2 bases and J by 6 bases, 11 bases remained unmatched. Germline CDR1 KGHSH, CDR2 LQKENI. CDR3 protein: CASSPSEGLAGTNEQFF. CDR3 DNA sequence: TGTGCCAGCTCACCATCGGAAGGGCTAGCGGGGACCAATGAGCAGTTCTTC.

The chain recombines TRBV12-3 or TRBV12-4 with TRBJ2-5; TRBD1 is a possible D gene (5 bases). The V end was cut by 7 bases, the J end by 4 bases, with 10 bases between. The CDR3 extends over 12 amino acids. The CDR3: CASKQGGETQYF. The CDR3 DNA follows: TGTGCCAGCAAGCAGGGTGGAGAGACCCAGTACTTC.